The rows below give T cell receptor beta chains drawn from one sample of a study of siplizumab effects on memory and regulatory T cells. The method was immunoSEQ multiplex PCR; TCRdb's version includes in-frame clones alone and lacks a portion of them. The sample includes about 120,000 clones, roughly 93% of them seen just once. Sample: non-Treg CD4+ T cells sorted from blood. The receptor source for this set is a human donor in good health. The CDR3 runs from the conserved cysteine through the conserved F or W. A D gene is named only where the DNA matches it firmly.

d_call j_call v_call cdr3_aa
TRBD2 TRBJ2-3 TRBV18 CASSPNRDYTDTQYF
TRBD1 TRBJ1-1 TRBV7-9 CASSSYRGGNTEAFF
TRBD1 TRBJ1-4 TRBV11-2 CASSQQGINEKLFF
TRBD1 TRBJ1-5 TRBV7-2 CASRPDRAGGPQHF
TRBD1 TRBJ2-7 TRBV4-3 CASSQDFRSGGKNEQYF
TRBD1 TRBJ1-2 TRBV27 CASWDRGASYTF
. TRBJ1-4 TRBV5-1 CASSLAGSSTNEKLFF
TRBD2 TRBJ2-1 TRBV6-6 CASTRTSGGAGEQFF
TRBD1 TRBJ1-6 TRBV6-5 CASTRRWDSLSPLHF
. TRBJ1-1 TRBV12-5 CASHRDTEAFF
. TRBJ1-2 TRBV6-1 CASSEAGQIINYGYTF
TRBD2 TRBJ2-3 TRBV5-4 CASSSKLAGFTDTQYF
. TRBJ2-2 TRBV7-3 CASSPTGTLNTGELFF
. TRBJ2-5 TRBV7-2 CASSWWQAQETQYF
. TRBJ1-4 TRBV4-3 CASSQLLSIRPDEKLFF
TRBD2 TRBJ2-7 TRBV2 CASKGGGGYYEQYF
. TRBJ2-3 TRBV5-6 CASSLDPDTQYF
TRBD2 TRBJ2-3 TRBV5-4 CASSLAGGFTDTQYF
TRBD1 TRBJ2-3 TRBV25-1 CASSEGQTGTDTQYF
. TRBJ2-7 TRBV18 CASSPTDRPYEQYF
. TRBJ2-1 TRBV28 CASSLSSYNEQFF
. TRBJ2-3 TRBV27 CASSLKLNTDTQYF
. TRBJ2-3 TRBV5-1 CASKTDRPDTQYF
. . TRBV7-2 CASSKTGGLYEQYF
. TRBJ1-1 TRBV29-1 CSVGTVPTEAFF
. TRBJ2-7 TRBV27 CASSLAGLQNVEQYF
TRBD1 TRBJ2-7 TRBV29-1 CSVEKGQLSSYEQYF
. TRBJ2-5 TRBV2 CASSRLPLGETQYF
. TRBJ2-1 TRBV18 CASSPGGAPYNEQFF
TRBD1 TRBJ1-2 TRBV5-6 CASSRDRINYGYTF
. TRBJ1-1 TRBV15 CATSRDGQSINTEAFF
TRBD1 TRBJ1-2 TRBV7-2 CASSPGQGPYGYTF
. TRBJ1-1 TRBV18 CASSPAGNTEAFF